What follows are 10 T cell receptor beta chains derived from one specimen sequenced in a study of blood T cell repertoires in COVID-19. Assay: immunoSEQ multiplex PCR; the TCRdb copy retains only in-frame clones and omits some. The profile shows 250,000 or so clones, 65% to 85% of them singletons. Sequences were obtained from PBMCs or T cells enriched from blood (not recorded which). The receptors shown here come from a man aged 50 to 60 who had recovered from COVID-19.

This chain links TRBV9 with TRBJ2-2, with 13 nucleotides matching TRBD2. V gave up 4 bases and J gave up 6 bases; unmatched junction bases: 3. This CDR3 region has 15 residues. Germline lookup yields CDR1 SGDLS and CDR2 YYNGEE. The CDR3 loop is CASSTSGRAPGELFF. The CDR3 nucleotides are TGTGCCAGCAGCACTAGCGGGAGGGCCCCCGGGGAGCTGTTTTTT.

This clone occurred once. The chain combines TRBV9 with TRBJ2-5; D may be TRBD2 (5 bases). V was cut by 0 bases and J by 1 base, with 7 bases left in between. The CDR3 covers 14 residues. From germline, CDR1 is SGDLS and CDR2 YYNGEE. The CDR3 nucleotides read TGTGCCAGCAGCGTAGGAGGGCTCCAAGAGACCCAGTACTTC. This gives the protein CASSVGGLQETQYF.

This clone occurred once. The chain employs TRBV19 and TRBJ2-1; D is undetermined. V shed 7 bases and J shed 0 bases, with 10 bases lying between them. The germline V gene encodes CDR1 LNHDA and CDR2 SQIVND (reference sequence). The CDR3 extends over 14 amino acids. The CDR3 reads CASTLSISYNEQFF. In DNA form, the CDR3 reads TGTGCCAGTACCCTTAGTATCTCCTACAATGAGCAGTTCTTC.

The CDR3 DNA is TGTGCCAGCAGCTTAACAGGTCACCTGGGCTACACCTTC. Amino acids: CASSLTGHLGYTF. The chain links TRBV11-2 to TRBJ1-2; D is perhaps TRBD1 (5 bases). Trimming took 2 bases from V and 8 from J, leaving 12 bases between them. Germline V gene lookup returns CDR1 SGHAT and CDR2 FQNNGV. The CDR3 length is 13 residues.

This chain connects TRBV5-1 to TRBJ2-7; a possible D gene is TRBD1 (6 bases). The CDR3 is 14 residues long. The germline V and J ends were trimmed by 3 bases and 2 bases, with 12 bases remaining between them. CDR1 and CDR2 from the germline V gene are SGHRS and YFSETQ. CDR3: CASSSGATTYEQYF. CDR3 coding DNA: TGCGCCAGCAGCTCAGGGGCCACTACCTACGAGCAGTACTTC.

In DNA, the CDR3 is TGTGCCTGGAGTGTCAAGCCCCAGCATTTT. It specifies CAWSVKPQHF. The gene calls are TRBV30 and TRBJ1-5; D unclear. Germline CDR1 GTSNPN, CDR2 SVGIG (reference sequence). The CDR3 is 10 residues long. The V end lost 0 bases, the J end lost 8 bases, and 2 bases lay between the germline ends. Full variable domain (remainder filled in from reference TRBV30 and TRBJ1-5): SQTIHQWPATLVQPVGSPLSLECTVEGTSNPNLYWYRQAAGRGLQLLFYSVGIGQISSEVPQNLSASRPQDRQFILSSKKLLLSDSGFYLCAWSVKPQHFGDGTRLSIL.

The genes are TRBV5-4 and TRBJ2-5, with D possibly being TRBD1 (5 bases). Germline loops: CDR1 SGHNT, CDR2 YYREEE (reference sequence). V shed 3 bases and J shed 2 bases, with 8 bases lying between them. The CDR3 loop spans 13 amino acids. The CDR3 here is CASSWGAQETQYF. The CDR3 nucleotides are TGTGCCAGCAGCTGGGGCGCGCAAGAGACCCAGTACTTC.

The chain carries TRBV19 and TRBJ2-7; tentatively, D is TRBD2 (6 bases). There are 11 residues in the CDR3. Germline V gives CDR1 LNHDA, CDR2 SQIVND (reference sequence). V was trimmed by 9 bases and J by 0 bases, leaving 6 bases between them. CDR3 amino acids: CASGGSYEQYF. DNA for the CDR3: TGTGCCAGCGGGGGCTCCTACGAGCAGTACTTC.

The rearrangement joins TRBV3-1 (or the pseudogene TRBV3-2) to TRBJ2-1; the D is unclear. This CDR3 region has 17 residues. Trimming took off 4 bases at V and 4 bases at J, with 20 bases between the two ends. Per the germline V gene, CDR1 is LGHDT and CDR2 is YNNKEL (reference sequence). CDR3: CASSLPPRRGRYNEQFF. The DNA of the CDR3 is TGTGCCAGCAGCCTCCCGCCCCGAAGAGGCCGATACAATGAGCAGTTCTTC.

This clone occurred once. The V and J genes are TRBV6-5 and TRBJ2-1; 7 bases match TRBD2. V gave up 0 bases and J gave up 3 bases; unmatched junction bases: 5. This CDR3 has 16 amino acids. Germline lookup yields CDR1 MNHEY and CDR2 SVGAGI. The CDR3 reads CASSYSLTGGYNEQFF. The CDR3 DNA follows: TGTGCCAGCAGTTACTCTTTAACGGGAGGCTACAATGAGCAGTTCTTC.